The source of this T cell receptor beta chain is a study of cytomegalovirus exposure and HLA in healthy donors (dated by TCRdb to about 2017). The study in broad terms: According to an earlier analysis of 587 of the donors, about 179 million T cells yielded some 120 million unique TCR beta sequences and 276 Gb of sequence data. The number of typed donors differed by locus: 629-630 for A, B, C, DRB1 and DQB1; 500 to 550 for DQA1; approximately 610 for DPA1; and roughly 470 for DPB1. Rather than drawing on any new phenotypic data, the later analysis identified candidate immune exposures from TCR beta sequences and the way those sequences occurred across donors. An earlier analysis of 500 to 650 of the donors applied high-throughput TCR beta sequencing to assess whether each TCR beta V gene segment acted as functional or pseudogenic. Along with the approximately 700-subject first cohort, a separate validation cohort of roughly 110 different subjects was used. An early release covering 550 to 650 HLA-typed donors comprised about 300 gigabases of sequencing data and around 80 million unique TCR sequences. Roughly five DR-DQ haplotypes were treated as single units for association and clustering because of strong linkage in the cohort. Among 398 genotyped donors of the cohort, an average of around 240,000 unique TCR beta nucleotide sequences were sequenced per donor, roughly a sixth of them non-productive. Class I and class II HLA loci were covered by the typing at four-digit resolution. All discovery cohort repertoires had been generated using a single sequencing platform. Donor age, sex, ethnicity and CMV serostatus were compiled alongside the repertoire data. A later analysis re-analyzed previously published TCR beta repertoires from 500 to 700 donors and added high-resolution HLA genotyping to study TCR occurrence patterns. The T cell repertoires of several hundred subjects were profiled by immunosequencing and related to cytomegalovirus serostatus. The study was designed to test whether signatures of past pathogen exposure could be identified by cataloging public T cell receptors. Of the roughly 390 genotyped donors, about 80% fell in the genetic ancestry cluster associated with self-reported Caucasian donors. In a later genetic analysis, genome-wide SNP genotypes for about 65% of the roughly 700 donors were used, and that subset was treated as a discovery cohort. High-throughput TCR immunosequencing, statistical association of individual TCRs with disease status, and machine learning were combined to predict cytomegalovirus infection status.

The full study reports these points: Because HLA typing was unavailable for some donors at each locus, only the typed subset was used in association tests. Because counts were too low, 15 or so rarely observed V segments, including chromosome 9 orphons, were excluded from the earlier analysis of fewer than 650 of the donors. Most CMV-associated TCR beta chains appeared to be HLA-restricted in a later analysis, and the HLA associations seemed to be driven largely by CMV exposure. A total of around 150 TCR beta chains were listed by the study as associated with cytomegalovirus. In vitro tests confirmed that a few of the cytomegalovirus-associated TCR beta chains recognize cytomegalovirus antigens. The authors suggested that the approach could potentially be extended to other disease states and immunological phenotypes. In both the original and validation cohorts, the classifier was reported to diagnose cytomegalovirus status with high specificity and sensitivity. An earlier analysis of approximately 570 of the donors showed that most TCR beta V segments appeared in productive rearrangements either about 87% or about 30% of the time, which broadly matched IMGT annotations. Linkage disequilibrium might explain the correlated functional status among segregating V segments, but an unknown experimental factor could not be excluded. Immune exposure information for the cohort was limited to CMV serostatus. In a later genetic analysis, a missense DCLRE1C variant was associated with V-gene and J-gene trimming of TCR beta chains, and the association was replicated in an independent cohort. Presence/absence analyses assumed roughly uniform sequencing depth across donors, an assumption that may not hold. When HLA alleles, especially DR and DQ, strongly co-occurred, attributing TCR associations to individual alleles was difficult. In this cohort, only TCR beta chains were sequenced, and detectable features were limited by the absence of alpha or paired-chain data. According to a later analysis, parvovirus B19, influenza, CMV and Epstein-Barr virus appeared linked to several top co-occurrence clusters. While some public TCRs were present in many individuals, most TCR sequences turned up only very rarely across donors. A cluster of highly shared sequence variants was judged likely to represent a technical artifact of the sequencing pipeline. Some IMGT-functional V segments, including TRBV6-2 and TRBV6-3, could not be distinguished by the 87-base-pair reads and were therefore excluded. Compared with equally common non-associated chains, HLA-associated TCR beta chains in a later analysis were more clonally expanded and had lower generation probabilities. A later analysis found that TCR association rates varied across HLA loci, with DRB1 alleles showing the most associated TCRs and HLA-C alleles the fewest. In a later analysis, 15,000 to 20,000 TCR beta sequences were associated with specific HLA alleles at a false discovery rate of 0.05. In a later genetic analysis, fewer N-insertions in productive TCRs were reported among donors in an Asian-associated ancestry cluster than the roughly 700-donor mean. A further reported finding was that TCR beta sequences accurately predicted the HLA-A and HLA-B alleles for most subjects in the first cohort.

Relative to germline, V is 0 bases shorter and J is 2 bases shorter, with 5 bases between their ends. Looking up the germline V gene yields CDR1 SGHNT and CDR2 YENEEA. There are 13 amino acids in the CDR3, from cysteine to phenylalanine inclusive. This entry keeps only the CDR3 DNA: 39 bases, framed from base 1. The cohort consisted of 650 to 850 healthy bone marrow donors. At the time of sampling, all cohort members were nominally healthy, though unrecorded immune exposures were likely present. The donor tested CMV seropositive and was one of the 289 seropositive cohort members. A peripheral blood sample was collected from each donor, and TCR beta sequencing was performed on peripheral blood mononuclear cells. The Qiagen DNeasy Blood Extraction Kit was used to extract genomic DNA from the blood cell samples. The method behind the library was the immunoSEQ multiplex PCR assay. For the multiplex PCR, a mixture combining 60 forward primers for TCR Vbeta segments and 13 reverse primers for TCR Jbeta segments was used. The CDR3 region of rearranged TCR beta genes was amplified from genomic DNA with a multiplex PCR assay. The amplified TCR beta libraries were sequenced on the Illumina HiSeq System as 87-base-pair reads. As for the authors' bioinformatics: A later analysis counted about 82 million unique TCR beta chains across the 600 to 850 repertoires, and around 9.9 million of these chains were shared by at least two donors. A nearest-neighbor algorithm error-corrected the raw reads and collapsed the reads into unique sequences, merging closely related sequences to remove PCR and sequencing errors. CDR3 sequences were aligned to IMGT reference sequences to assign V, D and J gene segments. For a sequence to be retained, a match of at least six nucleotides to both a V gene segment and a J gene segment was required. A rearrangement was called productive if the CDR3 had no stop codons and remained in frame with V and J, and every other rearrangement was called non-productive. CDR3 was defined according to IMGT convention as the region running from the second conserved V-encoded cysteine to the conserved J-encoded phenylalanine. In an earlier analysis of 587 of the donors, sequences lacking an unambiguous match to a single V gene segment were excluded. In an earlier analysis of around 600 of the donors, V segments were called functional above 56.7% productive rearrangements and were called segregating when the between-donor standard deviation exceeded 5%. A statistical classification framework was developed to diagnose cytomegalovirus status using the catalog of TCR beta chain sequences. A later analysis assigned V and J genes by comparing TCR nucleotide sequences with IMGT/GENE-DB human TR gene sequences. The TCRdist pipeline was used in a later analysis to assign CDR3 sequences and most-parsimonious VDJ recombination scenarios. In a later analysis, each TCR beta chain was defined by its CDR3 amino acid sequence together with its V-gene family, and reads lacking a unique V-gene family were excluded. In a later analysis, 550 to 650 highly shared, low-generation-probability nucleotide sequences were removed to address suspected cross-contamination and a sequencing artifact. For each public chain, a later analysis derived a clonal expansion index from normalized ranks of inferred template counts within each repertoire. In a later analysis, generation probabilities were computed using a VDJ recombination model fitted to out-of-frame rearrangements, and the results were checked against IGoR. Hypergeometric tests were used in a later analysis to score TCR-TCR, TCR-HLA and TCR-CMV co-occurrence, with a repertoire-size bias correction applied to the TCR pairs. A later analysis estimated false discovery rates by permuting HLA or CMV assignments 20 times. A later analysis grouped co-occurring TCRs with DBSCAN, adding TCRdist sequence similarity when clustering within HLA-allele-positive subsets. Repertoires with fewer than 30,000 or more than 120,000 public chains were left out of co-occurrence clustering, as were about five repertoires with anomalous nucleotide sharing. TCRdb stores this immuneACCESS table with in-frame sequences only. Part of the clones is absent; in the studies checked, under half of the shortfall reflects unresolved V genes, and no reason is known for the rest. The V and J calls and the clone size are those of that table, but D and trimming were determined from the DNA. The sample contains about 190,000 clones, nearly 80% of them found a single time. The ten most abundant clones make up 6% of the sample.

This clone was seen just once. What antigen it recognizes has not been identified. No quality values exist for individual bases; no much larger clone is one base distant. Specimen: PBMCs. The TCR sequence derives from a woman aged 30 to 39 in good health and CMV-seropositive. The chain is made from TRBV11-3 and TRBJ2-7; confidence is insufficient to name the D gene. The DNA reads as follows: TGTGCCAGCAGCTTAGAAGCCACCTACGAGCAGTACTTC. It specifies CASSLEATYEQYF.